This T cell receptor (beta chain) was identified in a study of cytotoxic CD8 clonotypes in ibrutinib-treated CLL. As for this clone: What it recognizes is unknown.

Depths of 1 in 200,000 to 1 in 1 million T cells were the sequencing target. This table comes from immunoSEQ multiplex PCR, and its TCRdb copy is limited to in-frame clones, with some not included. The data hold roughly 110,000 clones, with roughly 57% observed a single time. Study-level results: Clonality increased at ibrutinib response, then returned toward baseline at progression. Public clonotypes, rarely seen, contracted or held steady on treatment. Higher circulating CD8+ T-cell counts strongly accompanied higher baseline clonality, above age-matched healthy donors.

V dropped 5 bases and J dropped 6 bases, with 14 bases sitting between them. The CDR3 length is 13 residues. Germline values: CDR1 MNHNY, CDR2 SVGAGI (reference sequence). The specimen comprised PBMCs, sampled after 24 months of ibrutinib treatment. The sequence was collected from a human donor with chronic lymphocytic leukemia. The chain is built from TRBV6-6 and TRBJ2-7, with D possibly being TRBD1 or TRBD2 (5 bases each). Written as DNA, the CDR3 is TGTGCCAGCAGTCCCGGGGCCAACTCCGAGCAGTACTTC. Amino acids: CASSPGANSEQYF.